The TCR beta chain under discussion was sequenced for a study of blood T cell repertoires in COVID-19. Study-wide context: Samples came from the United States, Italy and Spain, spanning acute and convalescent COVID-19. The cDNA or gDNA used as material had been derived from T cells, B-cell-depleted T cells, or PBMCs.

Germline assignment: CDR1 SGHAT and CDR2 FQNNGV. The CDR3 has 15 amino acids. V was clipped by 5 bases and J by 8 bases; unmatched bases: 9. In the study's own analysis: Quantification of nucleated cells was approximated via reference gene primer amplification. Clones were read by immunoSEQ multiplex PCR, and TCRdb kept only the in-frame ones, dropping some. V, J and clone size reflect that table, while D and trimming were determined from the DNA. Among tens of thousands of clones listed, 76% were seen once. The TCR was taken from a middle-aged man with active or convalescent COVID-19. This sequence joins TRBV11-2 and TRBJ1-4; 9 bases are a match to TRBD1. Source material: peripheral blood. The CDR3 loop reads CASSATGTGREKLFF. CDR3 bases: TGTGCCAGCAGCGCGACCGGGACAGGGAGGGAAAAACTGTTTTTT.